This T cell receptor gamma chain was sequenced for a study of gamma delta lymphoproliferative disorders and STAT genes. For the study at large: Each gamma-chain library started from at least 50 ng of genomic DNA, using the LymphoTrack Dx TCRG Assay. The EuroClonality-NGS protocol was used to prepare delta libraries. Findings and limits, study-wide: Nearly all major patient gamma and delta clonotypes were public.

This clone showed up just a few times. Its antigen is unknown. The TCRdb record carries a much larger clone's protein, which differs from this DNA's translation at residue 13; a read error is the likely cause, and the protein listed here is the DNA translation. The length of the CDR3 is 14 residues. TCRdb re-processed the multiplex PCR reads using CATT. The data show about 1,900 gamma-chain clones, over 15% seen once. Genomic DNA from isolated PBMCs served as the sequencing template. J gene calling gave no result, while the V gene is TRGV10. TRGV10 is noted as an ORF with a role that remains uncertain. This clonotype was sampled from a human donor in good health. Sequences were obtained from blood. The CDR3 is CAAWANTTGWFKTF. CDR3 nucleotides: TGTGCTGCGTGGGCCAATACCACTGGTTGGTTCAAGACATTT.